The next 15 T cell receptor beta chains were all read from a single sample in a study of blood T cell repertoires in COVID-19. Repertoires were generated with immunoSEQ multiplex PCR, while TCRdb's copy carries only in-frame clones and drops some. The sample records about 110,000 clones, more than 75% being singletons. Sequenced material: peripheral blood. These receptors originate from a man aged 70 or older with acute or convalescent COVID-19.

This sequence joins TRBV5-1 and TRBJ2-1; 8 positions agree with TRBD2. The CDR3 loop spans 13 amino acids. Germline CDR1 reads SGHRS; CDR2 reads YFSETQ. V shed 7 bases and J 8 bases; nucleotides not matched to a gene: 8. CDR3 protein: CASGVSGSHEQFF. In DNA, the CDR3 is TGCGCCAGCGGAGTAAGCGGGAGCCATGAGCAGTTCTTC.

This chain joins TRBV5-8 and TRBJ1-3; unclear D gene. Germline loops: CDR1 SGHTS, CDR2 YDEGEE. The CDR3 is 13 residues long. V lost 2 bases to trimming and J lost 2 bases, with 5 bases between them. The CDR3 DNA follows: TGTGCCAGCAGCTTCAGGCCTGGAAACACCATATATTTT. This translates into CASSFRPGNTIYF.

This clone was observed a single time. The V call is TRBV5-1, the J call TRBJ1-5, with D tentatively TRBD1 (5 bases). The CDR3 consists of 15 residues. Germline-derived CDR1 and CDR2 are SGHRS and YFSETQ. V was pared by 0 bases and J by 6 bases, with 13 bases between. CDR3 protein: CASSLDRRAGQPQHF. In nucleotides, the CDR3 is TGCGCCAGCAGCTTGGATCGCAGGGCTGGTCAGCCCCAGCATTTT.

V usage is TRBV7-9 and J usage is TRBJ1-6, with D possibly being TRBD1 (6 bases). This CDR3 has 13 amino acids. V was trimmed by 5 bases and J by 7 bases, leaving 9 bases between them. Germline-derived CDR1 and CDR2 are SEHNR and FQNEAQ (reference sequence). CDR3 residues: CASSRDKNSPLHF. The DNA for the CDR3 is TGTGCCAGCAGCCGGGACAAAAATTCACCCCTCCACTTT.

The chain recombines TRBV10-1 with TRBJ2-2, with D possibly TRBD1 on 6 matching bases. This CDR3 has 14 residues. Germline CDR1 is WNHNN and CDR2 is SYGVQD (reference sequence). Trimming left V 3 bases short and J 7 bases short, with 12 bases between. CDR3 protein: CASSETGWYGELFF. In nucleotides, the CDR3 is TGCGCCAGCAGTGAAACAGGGTGGTACGGGGAGCTGTTTTTT.

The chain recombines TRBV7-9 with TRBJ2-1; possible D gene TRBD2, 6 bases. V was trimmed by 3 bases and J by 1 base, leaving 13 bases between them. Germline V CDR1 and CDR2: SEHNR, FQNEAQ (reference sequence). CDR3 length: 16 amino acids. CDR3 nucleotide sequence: TGTGCCAGCAGCTTGGCCGGGAGTGGTTCCTACAATGAGCAGTTCTTC. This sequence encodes CASSLAGSGSYNEQFF. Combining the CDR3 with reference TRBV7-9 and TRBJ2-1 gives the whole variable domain DTGVSQNPRHKITKRGQNVTFRCDPISEHNRLYWYRQTLGQGPEFLTYFQNEAQLEKSRLLSDRFSAERPKGSFSTLEIQRTEQGDSAMYLCASSLAGSGSYNEQFFGPGTRLTVL.

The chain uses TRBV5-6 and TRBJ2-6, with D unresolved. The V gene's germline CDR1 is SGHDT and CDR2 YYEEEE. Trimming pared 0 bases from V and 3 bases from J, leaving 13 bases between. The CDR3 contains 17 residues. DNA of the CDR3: TGTGCCAGCAGCTTGGGTCATCGAGGCTTTGGGGCCAACGTCCTGACTTTC. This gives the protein CASSLGHRGFGANVLTF.

CDR3 sequence reads: CASSPGTGGSQPQHF. CDR3 in DNA: TGTGCCAGTAGTCCCGGGACAGGGGGCTCTCAGCCCCAGCATTTT. The chain employs TRBV19 and TRBJ1-5; 12 positions agree with TRBD1. Germline V lookup: CDR1 LNHDA, CDR2 SQIVND (reference sequence). This CDR3 spans 15 amino acids. The ends lost 5 bases at V and 6 bases at J; junction bases unmatched: 5.

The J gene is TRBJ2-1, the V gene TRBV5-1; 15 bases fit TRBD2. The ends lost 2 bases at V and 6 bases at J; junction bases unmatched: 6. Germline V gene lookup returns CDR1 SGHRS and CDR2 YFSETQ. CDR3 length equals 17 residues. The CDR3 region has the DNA TGCGCCAGCAGCTTAGGGACTAGCGGGAGGATAGGCAATGAGCAGTTCTTC. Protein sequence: CASSLGTSGRIGNEQFF.

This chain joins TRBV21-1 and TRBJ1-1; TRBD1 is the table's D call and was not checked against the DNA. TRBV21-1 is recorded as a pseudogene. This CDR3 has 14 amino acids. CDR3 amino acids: CASSKGTGGTEAFF. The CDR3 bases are TGTGCCAGCAGCAAAGGGACAGGGGGCACTGAAGCTTTCTTT.

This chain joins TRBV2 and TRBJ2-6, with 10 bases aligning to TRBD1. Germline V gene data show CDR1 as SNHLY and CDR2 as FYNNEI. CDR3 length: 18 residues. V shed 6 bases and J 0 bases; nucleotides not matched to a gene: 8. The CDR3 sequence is CASRTGGGVPSGANVLTF. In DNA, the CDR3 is TGTGCCAGCAGGACAGGGGGCGGAGTGCCCTCTGGGGCCAACGTCCTGACTTTC.

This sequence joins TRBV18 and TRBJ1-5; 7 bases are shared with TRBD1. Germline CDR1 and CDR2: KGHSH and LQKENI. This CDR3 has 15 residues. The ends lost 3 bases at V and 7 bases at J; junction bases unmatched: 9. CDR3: CASSPGRGTRQPQHF. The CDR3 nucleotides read TGTGCCAGCTCACCGGGCAGGGGGACACGACAGCCCCAGCATTTT.

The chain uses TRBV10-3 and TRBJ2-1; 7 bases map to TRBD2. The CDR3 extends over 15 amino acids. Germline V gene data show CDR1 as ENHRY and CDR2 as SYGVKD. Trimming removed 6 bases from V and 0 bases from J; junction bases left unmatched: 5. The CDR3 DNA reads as TGTGCCATCAGAGGAGCGGGGAGCTCCTACAATGAGCAGTTCTTC. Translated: CAIRGAGSSYNEQFF.

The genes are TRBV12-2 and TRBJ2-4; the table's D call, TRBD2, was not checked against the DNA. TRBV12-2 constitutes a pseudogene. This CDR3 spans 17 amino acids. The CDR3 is CASRLALRSKPKNIQYF. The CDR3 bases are TGTGCAAGTCGCTTAGCGCTACGGAGTAAGCCCAAAAACATTCAGTACTTC.

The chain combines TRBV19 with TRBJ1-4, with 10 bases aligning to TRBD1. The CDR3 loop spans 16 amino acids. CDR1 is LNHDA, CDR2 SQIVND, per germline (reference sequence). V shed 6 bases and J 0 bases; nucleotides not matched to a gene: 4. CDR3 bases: TGTGCCAGTAGAGGGACAGGGGAGGCAACTAATGAAAAACTGTTTTTT. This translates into CASRGTGEATNEKLFF.